This section outlines one T cell receptor beta chain sequence together with its context. This sample was taken from a study of blood T cell repertoires in COVID-19. Turning to the study itself: COVID-19 samples from acute and convalescent phases originated in the United States, Italy and Spain. The cDNA or gDNA used as material had been derived from T cells, B-cell-depleted T cells, or PBMCs.

CDR1 MNHEY and CDR2 SMNVEV come from the germline V gene (reference sequence). The ends lost 5 bases at V and 5 bases at J; junction bases unmatched: 4. The CDR3 loop spans 13 amino acids. In the original processing: Amplified reference gene primers provided the basis for estimating nucleated cell counts. The repertoire was sequenced with immunoSEQ multiplex PCR; TCRdb's copy has only in-frame clones and lacks some. The V and J calls and clone size were taken over from that table, and D and trimming were inferred from the DNA. The sample has about 140,000 clones; approximately 88% are singletons. The sample was peripheral blood. The chain uses TRBV27 and TRBJ1-1; 8 nucleotides agree with TRBD1. The receptor was isolated from a woman in her forties or fifties with acute or convalescent COVID-19. CDR3 sequence: CASSPQGETEAFF. DNA of the CDR3: TGTGCCAGCAGTCCACAGGGGGAGACTGAAGCTTTCTTT.